Below are 20 T cell receptor beta chains sequenced from a single sample in a study of OX40 agonist ivuxolimab in advanced cancers. Sequencing was performed with immunoSEQ multiplex PCR; in TCRdb, only in-frame clones are kept and a portion is missing. This sample carries under 70,000 clones, 80% to 95% of them seen once, and the ten largest clones take about 8.3%. The starting material was CD4+ or CD8+ T cells sorted from blood, obtained in a trial of the OX40 agonist ivuxolimab. Receptor source: an adult with an advanced solid tumor such as melanoma, head and neck, liver or kidney cancer.

The chain employs TRBV6-5 and TRBJ1-3; D is perhaps TRBD1 (5 bases). The V end lost 2 bases, the J end lost 2 bases, and 13 bases lay between the germline ends. CDR1 is MNHEY, CDR2 SVGAGI, per germline. The CDR3 covers 16 residues. The CDR3 DNA reads as TGTGCCAGCAGTTACGGGGCAGAAGTTACTGGAAACACCATATATTTT. The encoded protein is CASSYGAEVTGNTIYF.

The rearrangement uses TRBV19 and TRBJ1-4; TRBD1 agrees at 7 bases. The ends lost 4 bases at V and 0 bases at J; junction bases unmatched: 2. This CDR3 region has 15 residues. The germline V gene has CDR1 LNHDA and CDR2 SQIVND (reference sequence). CDR3 in amino acids: CASSKTGATNEKLFF. Here the CDR3 DNA reads TGTGCCAGTAGTAAAACAGGGGCAACTAATGAAAAACTGTTTTTT.

The rearrangement joins TRBV10-3 to TRBJ2-7; TRBD1 matches 7 bases. This CDR3 is 13 amino acids long. With 0 bases clipped from V and 4 bases from J, the junction kept 0 bases outside the gene matches. Germline assignment: CDR1 ENHRY and CDR2 SYGVKD. Here the CDR3 reads CAISESGQYEQYF. The CDR3 nucleotides are TGTGCCATCAGTGAGTCGGGACAGTACGAGCAGTACTTC.

The count of this clone is one. The J gene is TRBJ2-3, the V gene TRBV7-2; TRBD1 agrees at 7 bases. The CDR3 loop spans 16 amino acids. Germline loops: CDR1 SGHTA, CDR2 FQGNSA. V dropped 5 bases and J dropped 4; count of bases not matched to a gene: 12. The CDR3 loop reads CASSPYQGDGADTQYF. The CDR3 nucleotides are TGTGCCAGCAGCCCGTATCAGGGGGACGGAGCAGATACGCAGTATTTT.

The chain recombines TRBV27 with TRBJ2-7, with 14 bases matching TRBD2. Losses at the gene ends were 5 bases for V and 0 bases for J; bases not matched to a gene: 12. This CDR3 comprises 19 residues. Germline assignment: CDR1 MNHEY and CDR2 SMNVEV (reference sequence). This CDR3 reads CASSLLITGTSGSSYEQYF. CDR3 nucleotide sequence: TGTGCCAGCAGTCTCCTTATCACCGGGACTAGCGGGAGCTCCTACGAGCAGTACTTC.

This chain connects TRBV7-2 to TRBJ1-1, with unresolved D. This CDR3 comprises 14 residues. CDR1 and CDR2 (germline): SGHTA, FQGNSA. V lost 5 bases to trimming and J lost 0 bases, with 10 bases between them. CDR3 nucleotides: TGTGCCAGCAGCCCGCCACAGCTGAACACTGAAGCTTTCTTT. This encodes CASSPPQLNTEAFF.

The chain has TRBV27 and TRBJ2-3; TRBD1 aligns across 11 bases. The J segment lost 7 bases and the V segment lost 0 bases, leaving 3 bases of the junction unmatched. CDR1 MNHEY and CDR2 SMNVEV come from the germline V gene (reference sequence). CDR3 length: 15 residues. CDR3 coding DNA: TGTGCCAGCAGTTTATCCGGGACAGGGGGAAATACGCAGTATTTT. It specifies CASSLSGTGGNTQYF.

This sequence joins TRBV7-3 and TRBJ2-3, with D possibly called TRBD1 or TRBD2 (5 bases each). Germline CDR1 reads SGHTA; CDR2 reads FQGTGA. The CDR3 runs 15 residues. Trimming pared 5 bases from V and 6 bases from J, leaving 18 bases between. CDR3 region: CASSPGTHNWDTQYF. The CDR3 nucleotides read TGTGCCAGCAGCCCGGGGACGCACAATTGGGATACGCAGTATTTT.

V is TRBV13 and J is TRBJ1-2; perhaps TRBD1 as D (5 bases). The ends were cut back, 4 bases at V and 1 base at J, with 16 bases in the middle. Germline V gives CDR1 PRHDT, CDR2 FYEKMQ (reference sequence). The CDR3 length is 16 residues. The CDR3 nucleotides read TGTGCCAGCAGCTCGCGGGACTTTTCGGGTAACTATGGCTACACCTTC. It encodes CASSSRDFSGNYGYTF.

This rearrangement joins TRBV25-1 to TRBJ1-1, with no clear D. Trimming stripped 5 bases from V and 2 bases from J, with 6 bases between. The CDR3 totals 12 residues. Looked up from germline, CDR1 is MGHDK and CDR2 is SYGVNS. The CDR3 nucleotides are TGTGCCAGCAGTCTCCAAAACACTGAAGCTTTCTTT. It translates to CASSLQNTEAFF. The variable domain in full, with the rest retrieved from reference TRBV25-1 and TRBJ1-1, is EADIYQTPRYLVIGTGKKITLECSQTMGHDKMYWYQQDPGMELHLIHYSYGVNSTEKGDLSSESTVSRIRTEHFPLTLESARPSHTSQYLCASSLQNTEAFFGQGTRLTVV.

The CDR3: CASSPRQAPNYGYTF. The CDR3 DNA reads TGTGCCAGCAGCCCCCGACAGGCCCCAAACTATGGCTACACCTTC. The rearrangement joins TRBV9 to TRBJ1-2; maybe TRBD1 (6 bases). The germline gives CDR1 SGDLS, CDR2 YYNGEE. Trimming stripped 4 bases from V and 2 bases from J, with 15 bases between. This CDR3 comprises 15 residues.

The chain combines TRBV13 with TRBJ2-3; no definite D call. Trimming took off 4 bases at V and 2 bases at J, with 10 bases between the two ends. This CDR3 is built from 14 residues. Per the germline V gene, CDR1 is PRHDT and CDR2 is FYEKMQ (reference sequence). CDR3 bases: TGTGCCAGCAGCTCCGGCCGGGCCACAGATACGCAGTATTTT. This translates into CASSSGRATDTQYF. Full variable domain (remainder filled in from reference TRBV13 and TRBJ2-3): AAGVIQSPRHLIKEKRETATLKCYPIPRHDTVYWYQQGPGQDPQFLISFYEKMQSDKGSIPDRFSAQQFSDYHSELNMSSLELGDSALYFCASSSGRATDTQYFGPGTRLTVL.

The sample holds one count of this clone. The chain joins TRBV27 to TRBJ2-1; TRBD2 aligns across 11 bases. Germline CDR1 is MNHEY and CDR2 is SMNVEV (reference sequence). Losses at the gene ends were 3 bases for V and 6 bases for J; bases not matched to a gene: 4. There are 15 residues in the CDR3. The CDR3 region is CASSFGTSGGNEQFF. CDR3 coding DNA: TGTGCCAGCAGTTTCGGGACTAGCGGCGGCAATGAGCAGTTCTTC.

This clone showed up just a few times. The J gene is TRBJ1-1, the V gene TRBV9, with 8 bases that match TRBD1. There are 16 residues in the CDR3. Losses at the gene ends were 3 bases for V and 0 bases for J; bases not matched to a gene: 7. Looked up from germline, CDR1 is SGDLS and CDR2 is YYNGEE. CDR3 sequence: CASSGNPGQVNTEAFF. The CDR3, as DNA: TGTGCCAGCAGCGGTAACCCGGGACAGGTGAACACTGAAGCTTTCTTT.

The table lists this clone with a count of one. The V gene is TRBV27, the J gene TRBJ2-7, with 10 bases fitting TRBD1. The CDR3 loop spans 16 amino acids. The V and J ends lost 3 bases and 2 bases, in that order; junction bases with no gene match: 7. Germline CDR1 and CDR2: MNHEY and SMNVEV (reference sequence). CDR3 region: CASSFLAGTGAYEQYF. The CDR3 coding sequence is TGTGCCAGCAGTTTTCTTGCCGGGACAGGGGCCTACGAGCAGTACTTC.

The J gene is TRBJ1-5, the V gene TRBV4-1; maybe TRBD1 (5 bases). CDR1 and CDR2 from the germline V gene are MGHRA and YSYEKL. V lost 0 bases and J 7 bases, leaving 16 bases between the germline ends. This CDR3 has 16 residues. The CDR3 protein is CASSQEGTPSWQPQHF. The CDR3 DNA is TGCGCCAGCAGCCAAGAAGGGACGCCGAGCTGGCAGCCCCAGCATTTT.

This rearrangement joins TRBV11-2 to TRBJ1-1; 8 bases line up with TRBD1. V shed 1 base, J shed 9 bases, and the junction held 4 bases outside the gene matches. The CDR3 length is 13 residues. Germline-derived CDR1 and CDR2 are SGHAT and FQNNGV. CDR3 DNA: TGTGCCAGCAGCTTAGGCGGGACAGGTCAAGCTTTCTTT. It encodes CASSLGGTGQAFF.

This chain joins TRBV9 and TRBJ1-6, with TRBD1 matching 7 bases. From germline, CDR1 is SGDLS and CDR2 YYNGEE. The CDR3 has 15 residues. V shed 6 bases and J 10 bases; nucleotides not matched to a gene: 13. The CDR3 loop is CASTPEGAYGSPLHF. For the CDR3, the DNA is TGTGCCAGCACCCCCGAGGGGGCCTATGGGTCACCCCTCCACTTT.

The rearrangement joins TRBV5-1 to TRBJ2-7; TRBD2 is a possible D gene (5 bases). The CDR3 loop spans 15 amino acids. Looked up from germline, CDR1 is SGHRS and CDR2 is YFSETQ. The ends were cut back, 0 bases at V and 3 bases at J, with 13 bases in the middle. Here the CDR3 reads CASSLESGSLYEQYF. CDR3 sequence (DNA): TGCGCCAGCAGCTTGGAGTCGGGGAGTCTCTACGAGCAGTACTTC. Full variable domain (remainder filled in from reference TRBV5-1 and TRBJ2-7): KAGVTQTPRYLIKTRGQQVTLSCSPISGHRSVSWYQQTPGQGLQFLFEYFSETQRNKGNFPGRFSGRQFSNSRSEMNVSTLELGDSALYLCASSLESGSLYEQYFGPGTRLTVT.

This clone was picked up a small number of times. This sequence joins TRBV7-9 and TRBJ2-2, with TRBD2 identical over 9 bases. This CDR3 has 16 residues. From germline, CDR1 is SEHNR and CDR2 FQNEAQ (reference sequence). V shed 4 bases, J shed 1 base, and the junction held 4 bases outside the gene matches. CDR3 in amino acids: CASSSPTSGNTGELFF. Written as DNA, the CDR3 is TGTGCCAGCAGCTCTCCGACTAGCGGGAACACCGGGGAGCTGTTTTTT.